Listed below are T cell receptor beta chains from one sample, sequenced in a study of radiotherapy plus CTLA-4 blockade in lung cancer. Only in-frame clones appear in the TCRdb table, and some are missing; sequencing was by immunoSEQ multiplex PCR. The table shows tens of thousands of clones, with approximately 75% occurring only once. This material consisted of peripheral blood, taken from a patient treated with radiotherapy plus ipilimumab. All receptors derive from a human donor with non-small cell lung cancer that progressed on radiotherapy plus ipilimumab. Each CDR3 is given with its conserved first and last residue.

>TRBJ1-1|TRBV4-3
CASSLTSTGVKSSTEAFF
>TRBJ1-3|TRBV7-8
CASSLGTAGNTIYF
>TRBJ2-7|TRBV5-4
CASSLNGYEQYF
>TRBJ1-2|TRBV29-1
CSGGDSRYGYTF
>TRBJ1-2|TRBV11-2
CASSLIGGWNYGYTF
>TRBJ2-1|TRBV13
CASSLGLAGGNNEQFF
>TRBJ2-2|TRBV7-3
CASSLGASAGGELFF
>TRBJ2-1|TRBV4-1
CASSSGGAGPNEQFF
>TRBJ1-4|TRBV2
CASTKEVFGFEKLFF
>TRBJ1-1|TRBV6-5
CASSTPGGIKAFF
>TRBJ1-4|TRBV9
CASSVGTGGLSNEKLFF
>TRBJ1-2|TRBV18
CASSPPGTGVGYTF
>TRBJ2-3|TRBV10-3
CAIRYYSTDTQYF
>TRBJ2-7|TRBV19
CASRGTSGGTSSYEQYF
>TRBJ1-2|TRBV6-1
CASSEGGRGYGYTF
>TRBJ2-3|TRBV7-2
CASSPRRAGETDTQYF
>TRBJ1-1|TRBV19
CASSTSDRANTEAFF
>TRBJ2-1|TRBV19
CASSIVGGTGSPEQFF
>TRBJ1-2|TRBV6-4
CASSEGRLSRGYTF
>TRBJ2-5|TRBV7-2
CASSLLAGIETQYF
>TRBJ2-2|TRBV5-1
CASSLGNPPGTGELFF
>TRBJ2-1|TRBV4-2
CASSQDDSHNEQFF
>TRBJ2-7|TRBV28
CASSPGQSYEQYF
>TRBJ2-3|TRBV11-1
CASSLSGTSGAPDTQYF
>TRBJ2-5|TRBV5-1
CASSFRDSQETQYF
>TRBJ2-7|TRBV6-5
CASRLTGGPYEQYF
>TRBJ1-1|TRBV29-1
CSVTGQGNTEAFF
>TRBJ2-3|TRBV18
CASSPLHRKEADTQYF
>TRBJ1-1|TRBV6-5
CASSYLQGNTEAFF
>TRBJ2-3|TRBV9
CASSGRAGDTTDTQYF
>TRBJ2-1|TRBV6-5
CASSRTSGANEQFF
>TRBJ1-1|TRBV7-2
CASSKDRGNTEAFF
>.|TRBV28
CASSFLDRGNEQYF
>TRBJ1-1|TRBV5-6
CASSLQNTEAFF
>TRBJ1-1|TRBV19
CASSKRGGENTEAFF
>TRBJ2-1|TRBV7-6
CASSLVDARQRINNEQFF
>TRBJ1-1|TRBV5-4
CASSDSEAVNTEAFF
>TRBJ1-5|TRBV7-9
CASSLRGPNQPQHF
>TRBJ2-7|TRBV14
CASRPGTGVEQYF